Below, 5 T cell receptor beta chains from the same sample are listed, as sequenced in a study of blood T cell repertoires in COVID-19 (dated by TCRdb to the early 2020s). The method behind the library was the immunoSEQ multiplex PCR assay. The clones in this table, taken by TCRdb from immuneACCESS, are in-frame only. Not every clone is retained; where verified, under half of the shortfall comes from an unresolved V gene, and the cause of the rest is unknown. The sample table holds fewer than 120,000 clones, of which around 89% were seen once. 3% to 3.5% of the sample lies in the top ten. The material sequenced was peripheral blood. Every receptor here comes from a woman aged 50 to 65 with acute or convalescent COVID-19.

V gene TRBV10-3 combines with J gene TRBJ1-2; D possibly corresponds to TRBD1 (5 bases). The CDR3 covers 13 residues. V lost 3 bases and J 7 bases, leaving 12 bases between the germline ends. Looked up from germline, CDR1 is ENHRY and CDR2 is SYGVKD. CDR3 protein: CAISDSGQAGYTF. The CDR3 DNA is TGTGCCATCAGTGACTCCGGACAAGCTGGCTACACCTTC.

The CDR3 DNA reads TGTGCCAGCAGCTTAGTCCTGGGGGCGCTCACCGGGGAGCTGTTTTTT. It specifies CASSLVLGALTGELFF. The gene calls are TRBV7-9 and TRBJ2-2; D may be TRBD1 (6 bases). Germline CDR1 reads SEHNR; CDR2 reads FQNEAQ (reference sequence). V was pared by 1 base and J by 4 bases, with 13 bases between. The CDR3 length is 16 residues.

The rearrangement uses TRBV2 and TRBJ2-3, with 9 bases fitting TRBD2. The CDR3 runs to 15 residues. The V segment lost 5 bases and the J segment 1 base; nucleotides outside the gene matches: 4. CDR1 is SNHLY, CDR2 FYNNEI, per germline. The DNA for the CDR3 is TGTGCCAGCAGTACTAAGCGGGGGGGCACAGATACGCAGTATTTT. The encoded protein is CASSTKRGGTDTQYF.

The gene calls are TRBV11-2 and TRBJ1-4; TRBD1 might be the D (5 bases). The CDR3 contains 15 residues. Germline CDR1 and CDR2: SGHAT and FQNNGV. V lost 6 bases and J 4 bases, leaving 15 bases between the germline ends. Here the CDR3 reads CASRKWSGLNEKLFF. Here the CDR3 DNA reads TGTGCCAGCAGGAAGTGGTCAGGGCTTAATGAAAAACTGTTTTTT. Using reference TRBV11-2 and TRBJ1-4 for the parts outside the CDR3, the full variable domain is EAGVAQSPRYKIIEKRQSVAFWCNPISGHATLYWYQQILGQGPKLLIQFQNNGVVDDSQLPKDRFSAERLKGVDSTLKIQPAKLEDSAVYLCASRKWSGLNEKLFFGSGTQLSVL.

The rearrangement uses TRBV6-1 and TRBJ1-5; D gene uncertain. The V gene's germline CDR1 is MNHNS and CDR2 SASEGT. The CDR3 has 15 residues. Trimming shortened V by 2 bases and J by 4 bases, and 12 bases separated the two germline ends. In nucleotides, the CDR3 is TGTGCCAGCAGTGAAAGGGTGGCGGGGAATCAGCCCCAGCATTTT. Its translation: CASSERVAGNQPQHF.